This T cell receptor beta chain was captured by sequencing in a study of blood T cell repertoires in COVID-19. Study-level background: Italy, Spain and the United States were the sources of the convalescent and acute COVID-19 samples. PBMCs, B-cell-depleted T cells, or T cells provided the cDNA or gDNA that made up the material.

From germline, CDR1 is LGHNA and CDR2 YSLEER. This CDR3 contains 16 residues. V lost 5 bases to trimming and J lost 3 bases, with 14 bases between them. How the authors handled the data: Scientists estimated how many nucleated cells there were by amplifying reference gene primers. Clones were sequenced by immunoSEQ multiplex PCR, and TCRdb holds only the in-frame ones, with some missing. That table gives V, J and clone size, and the DNA gave D and trimming. The sample holds 250,000 or so clones; 65% to 90% are singletons and the top ten take about 2.1%. This clonotype was sampled from a man aged 25-45 years with active or convalescent COVID-19. The rearrangement links TRBV4-3 to TRBJ1-6; possible D gene TRBD1, 5 bases. The material sequenced was peripheral blood. The CDR3: CASSSLQGSYNSPLHF. As DNA, the CDR3 is TGCGCCAGCAGCAGCCTCCAGGGTAGCTATAATTCACCCCTCCACTTT.